The rows below give T cell receptor beta chains drawn from one sample of a study of blood T cells in healthy people across ages. TCRdb reprocessed the 5' RACE reads via MiXCR and lists one record per CDR3 protein. The sample shows around 820,000 distinct CDR3 sequences, 20% to 25% of them seen only once. The same specimen was also included in a second study, on T cells of mothers and their children.

The specimen sequenced was blood. These TCRs come from a boy younger than 18 in good health. Each CDR3 is given without its conserved first and last residue. The D gene is left open where the match is weak.

v_call	j_call	d_call	cdr3_aa
TRBV2	TRBJ2-5	TRBD2	ASVAGAGVETQY
TRBV28	TRBJ1-4	NA	ASSWDTRMEKLF
TRBV20-1	TRBJ2-7	TRBD2	SASGLAVTYEQY
TRBV5-1	TRBJ2-4	NA	ASSLVPDQNIQY
TRBV7-3	TRBJ2-2	TRBD2	ASSSTSGVYTGELF
TRBV28	TRBJ2-7	TRBD2	ASHTSGSPYEQY
TRBV20-1	TRBJ1-1	TRBD1	SARGTGGVAF
TRBV9	NA	TRBD2	ASGGGYNEQF
TRBV6-5	TRBJ1-1	NA	ASSYDRQNTEAF
TRBV4-2	TRBJ2-7	TRBD2	ASSQDGLAGKGQY
TRBV29-1	TRBJ1-1	TRBD1	SVGDRARVRAF
TRBV20-1	TRBJ2-7	TRBD2	SAREVLAGAYEQY
TRBV29-1	TRBJ2-1	NA	SVEGLRESDEQF
TRBV19	TRBJ2-7	NA	ASSPAAVYEQY
TRBV20-1	TRBJ2-7	NA	SASPGPSYEQY
TRBV4-3	TRBJ1-4	NA	ASSQRMANEKLF
TRBV6-5	TRBJ2-5	NA	ASSYGTTETQY
TRBV28	TRBJ2-7	NA	ASSFPPGTELYEQY
TRBV9	TRBJ2-2	TRBD2	ASSVVSRGGNTGELF
TRBV27	TRBJ1-5	NA	ASSIDQGSNQPQH
TRBV7-2	TRBJ2-4	NA	ASSLAPSPGSDPKNIQY
TRBV7-9	TRBJ2-5	NA	ASSSPPDSQETQY
TRBV20-1	NA	NA	SASSRRGSNEQF
TRBV20-1	TRBJ2-5	TRBD2	SARTSGVLETQY